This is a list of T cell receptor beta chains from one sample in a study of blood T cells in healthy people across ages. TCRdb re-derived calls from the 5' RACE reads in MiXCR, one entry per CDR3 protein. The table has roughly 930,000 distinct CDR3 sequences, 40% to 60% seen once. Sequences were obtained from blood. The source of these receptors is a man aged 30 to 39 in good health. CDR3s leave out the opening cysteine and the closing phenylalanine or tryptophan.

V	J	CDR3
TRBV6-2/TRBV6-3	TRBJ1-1	ASSRDSLMNTEAF
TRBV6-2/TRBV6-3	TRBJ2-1	ASSGKGLAGNEQF
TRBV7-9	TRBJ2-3	ASSLTSGGFEDTQY
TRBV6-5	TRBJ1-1	ASSQQPLNTEAF
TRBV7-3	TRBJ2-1	ASSVAVVGHEQF
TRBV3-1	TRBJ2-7	ASSQASTYEQY
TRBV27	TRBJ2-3	ASGDDRSSTDTQY
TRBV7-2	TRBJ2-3	ASSPWTDTDTQY
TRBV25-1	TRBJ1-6	ASRDRTGNSPLH
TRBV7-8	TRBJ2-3	ASSSRQGQY
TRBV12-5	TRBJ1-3	ASGTGLQGNTIY
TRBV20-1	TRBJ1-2	SARDFRGVANYGYT